This TCR beta chain appears in the sequencing data of a study of T cells in Graves' hyperthyroidism and ophthalmopathy. Turning to the study itself: The blood sample was taken at first diagnosis, before treatment began. Findings and caveats of the study: By a 13 V-J model, ophthalmopathy was set apart from stable hyperthyroidism. Blood shared most expanded thyroid clonotypes above 0.001.

The CDR3 has 17 amino acids. V lost 6 bases, J lost 5 bases, and 14 bases stayed unmatched. Uncontrolled infection, other autoimmune disease, pregnancy or lactation barred patients from enrollment. Amplification of TCR beta CDR3 regions used RNA as the template. Primed by the HTBI set, a first-round RT-PCR was run on the TCR CDR3. TCRdb fed the multiplex PCR reads into MiXCR, producing one record per CDR3 protein. The sample shows fewer than 550,000 distinct CDR3 sequences, around 14% of them seen only once. This clonotype appeared many times. No antigen is known for it. V usage is TRBV12-3 or TRBV12-4 and J usage is TRBJ2-5; 11 bases are a match to TRBD2. This clonotype was obtained from a woman in her late teens or twenties with Graves' hyperthyroidism. The sequenced material came from blood. The CDR3 loop reads CASSSGGSGGAGETQYF. The CDR3, as DNA: TGTGCCAGCAGCTCCGGGGGTAGCGGGGGGGCAGGGGAGACCCAGTACTTC.